The TCR beta chain described here comes from a study of shared T cell receptors in the human thymus. Repertoires were generated with immunoSEQ multiplex PCR, while TCRdb's copy carries only in-frame clones and drops some. The sample includes 500,000 to 750,000 clones, 85% to 90% of them seen just once. This clone was seen a single time. CDR3 length equals 16 residues. Germline V CDR1 and CDR2: GTSNPN, SVGIG (reference sequence). The same sample was also used in a study of human thymus T cells. This second study says: Each of the donors was a healthy Finnish infant who was undergoing open corrective cardiac surgery for congenital heart defects. Corrective heart surgery yielded the resections from which the thymus tissue came. Blood and thymic repertoires both appeared biased in V and J gene usage. Thymic repertoires overlap heavily among unrelated individuals, related research has reported.

The chain has TRBV30 and TRBJ2-5, with TRBD2 matching 10 bases. The J call may be in error: the DNA end matches TRBJ2-7 better. This receptor was taken from a boy younger than two with a congenital heart defect. Material for sequencing was thymocytes. The CDR3 spells CAWRGKREGRVDEQYF. The CDR3 bases are TGTGCCTGGAGGGGGAAGCGGGAGGGCAGGGTGGACGAGCAGTACTTC.